Presented here are 27 T cell receptor beta chains from one specimen sequenced in a study of OX40 agonist ivuxolimab in advanced cancers. Sequencing used immunoSEQ multiplex PCR; TCRdb keeps in-frame clones, though not all of them. The table shows tens of thousands of clones, with just under 90% occurring only once. The source was CD4+ or CD8+ T cells sorted from blood, collected in a trial of the OX40 agonist ivuxolimab. The receptors come from an adult with an advanced solid tumor such as melanoma, head and neck, liver or kidney cancer.

A few counts support this clone. This chain uses TRBV7-9 with TRBJ2-1, with TRBD1 matching 7 bases. The germline V gene encodes CDR1 SEHNR and CDR2 FQNEAQ (reference sequence). The length of the CDR3 is 14 residues. V shed 4 bases, J shed 8 bases, and the junction held 8 bases outside the gene matches. CDR3 DNA: TGTGCCAGCAGCTCACTCACAGGGGTGGATGAGCAGTTCTTC. Translation: CASSSLTGVDEQFF.

The chain links TRBV10-3 to TRBJ1-2, with D possibly TRBD1 on 6 matching bases. Trimming cost V 3 bases and J 6 bases, with 8 bases left between them. Germline V gene sequence: CDR1 ENHRY, CDR2 SYGVKD. The length of the CDR3 is 12 residues. The CDR3 protein is CAISEQGDGYTF. The DNA for the CDR3 is TGTGCCATCAGTGAACAGGGTGATGGCTACACCTTC.

This chain's CDR3 is CASSSRDFQWGNTEAFF. The CDR3 nucleotides read TGTGCCAGCAGCTCACGGGACTTCCAATGGGGAAATACTGAAGCTTTCTTT. The rearrangement links TRBV7-9 to TRBJ1-1; a weak D match, TRBD1 (5 bases). With 4 bases removed from V and 5 bases from J, the gap between germline ends came to 23 bases. The germline V gene has CDR1 SEHNR and CDR2 FQNEAQ (reference sequence). The CDR3 contains 17 residues.

The chain combines TRBV7-9 with TRBJ2-6; D gene ambiguous. The germline CDR1 and CDR2 sequences are SEHNR and FQNEAQ (reference sequence). V was pared by 1 base and J by 1 base, with 2 bases between. The CDR3 sequence is 14 residues long. Here the CDR3 DNA reads TGTGCCAGCAGCTTAGAATCTGGGGCCAACGTCCTGACTTTC. It translates to CASSLESGANVLTF.

In this sample, this clone turned up a few times. No conserved phenylalanine or tryptophan is present at the end of the CDR3, so a read error is the likely explanation. Because the CDR3's place on the DNA is in doubt, the DNA is left out and the CDR3 is given as listed by TCRdb. CDR3: CASSESGTPGPL. The chain joins TRBV6-5 to TRBJ2-7; the D call in the table, TRBD2, was not verified against the DNA. The CDR3 adds up to 12 amino acids, both ends counted. Germline assignment: CDR1 MNHEY and CDR2 SVGAGI.

V and J are TRBV13 and TRBJ2-7; D possibly corresponds to TRBD1 (5 bases). The CDR3 is 15 residues long. Germline CDR1 reads PRHDT; CDR2 reads FYEKMQ (reference sequence). Trimming removed 0 bases from V and 2 bases from J, with 11 bases in between. The CDR3 DNA follows: TGTGCCAGCAGCTTAGGAGGGGCCCTACCCTACGAGCAGTACTTC. Protein product: CASSLGGALPYEQYF.

This chain uses TRBV7-3 with TRBJ2-1, with 7 nucleotides matching TRBD1. Trimming cost V 5 bases and J 9 bases; bases outside gene matches: 7. Germline values: CDR1 SGHTA, CDR2 FQGTGA. The CDR3 runs 13 residues. This chain's CDR3 is CASSPTGVAEQFF. CDR3 DNA sequence: TGTGCCAGCAGCCCCACAGGGGTTGCTGAGCAGTTCTTC.

The chain uses TRBV9 and TRBJ2-7; 7 bases match TRBD2. Germline CDR1 SGDLS, CDR2 YYNGEE. V gave up 2 bases and J gave up 3 bases; unmatched junction bases: 5. CDR3 size: 14 residues. DNA of the CDR3: TGTGCCAGCAGCGTCCACGGCGGGGGCTACGAGCAGTACTTC. Its translation: CASSVHGGGYEQYF.

The sample holds one count of this clone. The V call is TRBV5-6, the J call TRBJ1-6, with 7 bases matching TRBD1. Germline assignment: CDR1 SGHDT and CDR2 YYEEEE. CDR3 length: 16 residues. With 2 bases clipped from V and 7 bases from J, the junction kept 9 bases outside the gene matches. In nucleotides, the CDR3 is TGTGCCAGCAGCTTATCTCGGGACAGAAGGAATTCACCCCTCCACTTT. Protein: CASSLSRDRRNSPLHF. The variable domain in full, completed from reference TRBV5-6 and TRBJ1-6, reads DAGVTQSPTHLIKTRGQQVTLRCSPKSGHDTVSWYQQALGQGPQFIFQYYEEEERQRGNFPDRFSGHQFPNYSSELNVNALLLGDSALYLCASSLSRDRRNSPLHFGNGTRLTVT.

This sequence joins TRBV28 and TRBJ2-3; no clear D. The CDR3 is 13 residues long. The ends were cut back, 6 bases at V and 1 base at J, with 8 bases in the middle. Germline CDR1 MDHEN, CDR2 SYDVKM. CDR3 sequence (DNA): TGTGCCAGCAGCTACTATGGCACAGATACGCAGTATTTT. Protein product: CASSYYGTDTQYF.

This rearrangement joins TRBV28 to TRBJ2-7, with 8 bases aligning to TRBD2. J lost 5 bases, V lost 3 bases, and 3 bases had no gene match. There are 13 residues in the CDR3. Germline CDR1 and CDR2: MDHEN and SYDVKM. The CDR3 bases are TGTGCCAGCAGTTTGCGGGGGGCCAACGAGCAGTACTTC. The encoded protein is CASSLRGANEQYF.

The V gene is TRBV6-1, the J gene TRBJ1-5; the D is unclear. The CDR3 extends over 15 amino acids. With 3 bases removed from V and 2 bases from J, the gap between germline ends came to 11 bases. Germline V gene lookup returns CDR1 MNHNS and CDR2 SASEGT. This chain's CDR3 is CASSDGFPGNQPQHF. The CDR3 DNA reads TGTGCCAGCAGTGACGGTTTTCCGGGCAATCAGCCCCAGCATTTT.

With regard to this clone: The sample carries other DNA sequences with the same CDR3. This chain links TRBV2 with TRBJ2-3, with D unclear. The CDR3 length is 11 residues. Germline CDR1 reads SNHLY; CDR2 reads FYNNEI. Between the trimmed V and J ends, which lost 7 bases and 6 bases, there was a span of 8 bases. The DNA of the CDR3 is TGTGCCAGCACTAGAACGGATACGCAGTATTTT. Its translation is CASTRTDTQYF.

The chain links TRBV7-9 to TRBJ2-7; the D is unclear. The CDR3 loop spans 13 amino acids. Germline V gene data show CDR1 as SEHNR and CDR2 as FQNEAQ (reference sequence). Trimming cost V 3 bases and J 2 bases, with 8 bases left between them. The CDR3 DNA is TGTGCCAGCAGCTTGTCGCAGACCTACGAGCAGTACTTC. The encoded protein is CASSLSQTYEQYF.

This rearrangement joins TRBV5-6 to TRBJ2-5, with 10 bases fitting TRBD1. Germline V lookup: CDR1 SGHDT, CDR2 YYEEEE. The CDR3 sequence is 15 residues long. V lost 4 bases and J lost 5; bases outside the gene matches: 8. DNA for the CDR3: TGTGCCAGCAGCCTCCGGACAGGGGGAAGGGAGACCCAGTACTTC. Protein sequence: CASSLRTGGRETQYF.

The CDR3 nucleotides are TGTGCCAGCTCGGAGACTAGCCTTTCCTACGAGCAGTACTTC. Translated, it gives CASSETSLSYEQYF. The J gene is TRBJ2-7, the V gene TRBV6-1; 7 nucleotides line up with TRBD2. V was clipped by 8 bases and J by 1 base; unmatched bases: 8. The CDR3 spans 14 residues. Per germline, CDR1 MNHNS and CDR2 SASEGT.

This rearrangement joins TRBV2 to TRBJ2-3; 9 bases match TRBD2. CDR3 size: 14 residues. In germline, CDR1 is SNHLY, CDR2 FYNNEI. After removal of 4 bases from V and 6 bases from J, the junction contained 5 bases not matched to a gene. The CDR3 DNA sequence: TGTGCCAGCAGTGCGGGACTAGCTTTCGATACGCAGTATTTT. The encoded protein is CASSAGLAFDTQYF.

The chain couples TRBV7-6 to TRBJ2-7; D perhaps matches TRBD1 (6 bases). Germline-derived CDR1 and CDR2 are SGHVS and FNYEAQ. V lost 2 bases and J 3 bases, leaving 11 bases between the germline ends. The CDR3 is made up of 14 amino acids. CDR3 sequence: CASSLSGRGYEQYF. The CDR3, as DNA: TGTGCCAGCAGCTTAAGTGGCAGGGGCTACGAGCAGTACTTC.

This clone has a single count. V gene TRBV29-1 combines with J gene TRBJ1-2; D remains ambiguous. Germline CDR1 and CDR2: SQVTM and ANQGSEA. V was trimmed by 6 bases and J by 3 bases, leaving 8 bases between them. CDR3 length equals 11 residues. For the CDR3, the DNA is TGCAGCGTCAGACACGACTATGGCTACACCTTC. Translated: CSVRHDYGYTF.

V and J are TRBV30 and TRBJ1-5; 8 positions match TRBD1. Per the germline V gene, CDR1 is GTSNPN and CDR2 is SVGIG (reference sequence). The CDR3 runs 14 residues. V shed 2 bases and J 9 bases; nucleotides not matched to a gene: 9. The DNA of the CDR3 is TGTGCCTGGAGTTCCCCAGGGGGCCGGAGGCCCCAGCATTTT. Encoded protein: CAWSSPGGRRPQHF. Full variable domain (missing parts from reference TRBV30 and TRBJ1-5): SQTIHQWPATLVQPVGSPLSLECTVEGTSNPNLYWYRQAAGRGLQLLFYSVGIGQISSEVPQNLSASRPQDRQFILSSKKLLLSDSGFYLCAWSSPGGRRPQHFGDGTRLSIL.

The chain recombines TRBV6-6 with TRBJ1-1, with D hard to call. Trimming left V 8 bases short and J 1 base short, with 8 bases between. The germline V gene encodes CDR1 MNHNY and CDR2 SVGAGI (reference sequence). This CDR3 region has 12 residues. This CDR3 is CASEQENTEAFF. CDR3 sequence (DNA): TGTGCCAGCGAGCAGGAGAACACTGAAGCTTTCTTT.

This clone was recorded a few times. The chain combines TRBV27 with TRBJ1-2; possibly TRBD1 for D (5 bases). The CDR3 has 14 residues. Germline V lookup: CDR1 MNHEY, CDR2 SMNVEV (reference sequence). Trimming took 5 bases from V and 3 from J, leaving 13 bases between them. The CDR3 loop reads CASSGRAGDYGYTF. CDR3 bases: TGTGCCAGCAGTGGACGGGCGGGGGACTATGGCTACACCTTC.

The genes are TRBV7-8 and TRBJ1-3, with D perhaps TRBD1 (6 bases). The ends were cut back, 5 bases at V and 0 bases at J, with 14 bases in the middle. The CDR3 has 16 amino acids. CDR1 and CDR2 from the germline V gene are SGHVS and FQNEAQ. The CDR3 loop is CASSPRDTNSGNTIYF. CDR3 bases: TGTGCCAGCAGCCCCCGGGACACCAACTCTGGAAACACCATATATTTT.

This chain links TRBV5-1 with TRBJ2-1; 8 positions match TRBD2. Trimming at V came to 4 bases and at J to 4 bases, leaving 10 bases not matched to a gene. The CDR3 sequence is 16 residues long. CDR1 and CDR2 (germline): SGHRS, YFSETQ. The CDR3 loop is CASSPPGSGGYNEQFF. Written as DNA, the CDR3 is TGCGCCAGCAGCCCCCCGGGGAGCGGGGGTTACAATGAGCAGTTCTTC.

The rearrangement uses TRBV27 and TRBJ2-6; possible D gene TRBD2, 6 bases. With 3 bases removed from V and 2 bases from J, the gap between germline ends came to 11 bases. CDR3 size: 16 residues. Germline loops: CDR1 MNHEY, CDR2 SMNVEV (reference sequence). The CDR3, as DNA: TGTGCCAGCAGTTTCCCTGCGGGGCCTGGGGCCAACGTCCTGACTTTC. It is translated as CASSFPAGPGANVLTF. The complete variable domain, with remaining parts taken from reference TRBV27 and TRBJ2-6, reads EAQVTQNPRYLITVTGKKLTVTCSQNMNHEYMSWYRQDPGLGLRQIYYSMNVEVTDKGDVPEGYKVSRKEKRNFPLILESPSPNQTSLYFCASSFPAGPGANVLTFGAGSRLTVL.

The DNA of the CDR3 is TGTGCCAGCAGCCCTTTCGCGGGGACCTACGAGCAGTACTTC. As protein: CASSPFAGTYEQYF. The chain has TRBV7-9 and TRBJ2-7; possibly TRBD2 for D (6 bases). V was shortened by 5 bases and J by 2 bases, with 13 bases between the two germline ends. Per germline, CDR1 SEHNR and CDR2 FQNEAQ (reference sequence). The CDR3 runs to 14 residues.

As to this clone: The identical CDR3 is also encoded by other nucleotide sequences in the sample. This rearrangement joins TRBV2 to TRBJ2-7; D is possibly TRBD2 (6 bases). The length of the CDR3 is 17 residues. V lost 0 bases, J lost 1 base, and 16 bases lay in between. Looked up from germline, CDR1 is SNHLY and CDR2 is FYNNEI. In nucleotides, the CDR3 is TGTGCCAGCAGTGAAGCGCTGCTAGCGACCTTTTCCTACGAGCAGTACTTC. It is translated as CASSEALLATFSYEQYF.